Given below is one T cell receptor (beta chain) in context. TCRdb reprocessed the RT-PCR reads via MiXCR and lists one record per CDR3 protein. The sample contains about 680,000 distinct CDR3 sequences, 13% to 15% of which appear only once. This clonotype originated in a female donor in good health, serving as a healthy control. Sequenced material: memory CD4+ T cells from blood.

The chain's CDR3 is CASSYSGGRTRTDTQYF. In DNA form, the CDR3 reads TGTGCCAGCAGTTACTCAGGGGGCAGGACCCGCACAGATACGCAGTATTTT. The V and J genes are TRBV6-5 and TRBJ2-3; 7 nucleotides align to TRBD1. Germline CDR1 and CDR2: MNHEY and SVGAGI. This CDR3 has 17 residues. V lost 0 bases, J lost 1 base, and 7 bases stayed unmatched.